These 18 T cell receptor beta chains came from one sample sequenced in a study of T cells expressing NK-cell markers. Reanalyzing the 5' RACE reads, TCRdb keeps one entry per CDR3 protein, without DNA. This sample's table has about 300,000 distinct CDR3 sequences. The sample consisted of blood T cells: a sorted CD56 or NKG2C T cell subset, CD4+ or CD8+ T cells, or bulk PBMC T cells (not recorded which). The receptor set was obtained from a woman aged 18-70 years in good health.

CDR3 amino acids: CASSYGQGHEQFF. The V gene is TRBV7-2, the J gene TRBJ2-1; the TCRdb D gene call, TRBD1, has no DNA to confirm it. Germline V gene sequence: CDR1 SGHTA, CDR2 FQGNSA. There are 13 residues in the CDR3. The entire variable domain, with the rest obtained from reference TRBV7-2 and TRBJ2-1, is as follows: GAGVSQSPSNKVTEKGKDVELRCDPISGHTALYWYRQSLGQGLEFLIYFQGNSAPDKSGLPSDRFSAERTGGSVSTLTIQRTQQEDSAVYLCASSYGQGHEQFFGPGTRLTVL.

The V and J genes are TRBV20-1 and TRBJ1-3; there is no DNA to check the TCRdb D call of TRBD1. CDR3 length: 16 amino acids. Per germline, CDR1 DFQATT and CDR2 SNEGSKA (reference sequence). The chain's CDR3 is CSANRLGQLSGNTIYF.

This chain links TRBV29-1 with TRBJ1-1; as DNA is missing, the TRBD1 call by TCRdb cannot be tested. This CDR3 is built from 13 residues. Germline CDR1 and CDR2: SQVTM and ANQGSEA. CDR3 sequence: CSALDRGFTEAFF.

J is TRBJ2-7 and V is TRBV18; TCRdb picks TRBD1, but there is no DNA to check that call. This CDR3 has 15 amino acids. The germline V gene has CDR1 KGHSH and CDR2 LQKENI. The CDR3 here is CASSFGQGGTYEQYF.

The V and J genes are TRBV5-1 and TRBJ1-1; the TCRdb call, TRBD1, lacks DNA for checking. The CDR3 totals 15 residues. CDR1 and CDR2 (germline): SGHRS, YFSETQ. Here the CDR3 reads CASRFSTGYYTEAFF.

The gene calls are TRBV10-3 and TRBJ2-1. Germline V gene lookup returns CDR1 ENHRY and CDR2 SYGVKD. The length of the CDR3 is 12 residues. The CDR3 spells CAISDRGDEQFF.

The J gene is TRBJ2-3, the V gene TRBV7-2. CDR1 and CDR2 from the germline V gene are SGHTA and FQGNSA. CDR3 length: 13 residues. CDR3 sequence reads: CASRPNPADTQYF.

The chain employs TRBV29-1 and TRBJ2-3; the TRBD2 assignment by TCRdb is unverifiable without DNA. CDR1 is SQVTM and CDR2 is ANQGSEA in the germline V gene. The CDR3 loop spans 14 amino acids. CDR3 in amino acids: CSVCWGSSTDTQYF.

This chain links TRBV6-1 with TRBJ2-3; lacking DNA, the TRBD1 call made by TCRdb goes unchecked. CDR3 length equals 14 residues. CDR1 is MNHNS and CDR2 is SASEGT in the germline V gene. Here the CDR3 reads CASSRRQGTDTQYF.

This sequence joins TRBV6-1 and TRBJ1-5; TCRdb designates TRBD1, a call that cannot be tested without DNA. In germline, CDR1 is MNHNS, CDR2 SASEGT. The CDR3 spans 15 residues. The CDR3 loop is CASSEGTRRGEPQHF.

The chain combines TRBV10-3 with TRBJ1-2. The CDR3 spans 13 residues. Looked up from germline, CDR1 is ENHRY and CDR2 is SYGVKD. The CDR3 loop is CAISEPTDRAHTF.

The V and J genes are TRBV25-1 and TRBJ2-5; there is no DNA to check the TCRdb D call of TRBD2. Germline values: CDR1 MGHDK, CDR2 SYGVNS. The CDR3 runs 17 residues. Here the CDR3 reads CASSEPKGLAGQETQYF. Full variable domain (rest looked up from reference TRBV25-1 and TRBJ2-5): EADIYQTPRYLVIGTGKKITLECSQTMGHDKMYWYQQDPGMELHLIHYSYGVNSTEKGDLSSESTVSRIRTEHFPLTLESARPSHTSQYLCASSEPKGLAGQETQYFGPGTRLLVL.

This chain connects TRBV12-3 or TRBV12-4 to TRBJ2-1. CDR3 length equals 15 residues. The CDR3 sequence: CASSSRLNSYNEQFF.

The V call is TRBV13, the J call TRBJ2-3; TCRdb gives TRBD2 as the D gene, but with no DNA this cannot be confirmed. Germline V lookup: CDR1 PRHDT, CDR2 FYEKMQ (reference sequence). This CDR3 comprises 15 residues. The CDR3 loop is CASSQPRGVTDTQYF.

The V call is TRBV4-3, the J call TRBJ2-3; TCRdb picks TRBD2, but there is no DNA to check that call. Per germline, CDR1 LGHNA and CDR2 YSLEER. The CDR3 runs 18 residues. CDR3 residues: CASSPAHASLGSADTQYF.

This chain connects TRBV12-3 or TRBV12-4 to TRBJ1-2. The CDR3 totals 13 residues. The CDR3 is CASSPRGGDGYTF.

The V call is TRBV7-6, the J call TRBJ1-1; TCRdb's D gene call, TRBD1, goes unchecked for lack of DNA. The CDR3 runs 14 residues. The germline V gene encodes CDR1 SGHVS and CDR2 FNYEAQ. This CDR3 reads CASSLGGGTDEAFF. The variable domain in full, completed from reference TRBV7-6 and TRBJ1-1, reads GAGVSQSPRYKVTKRGQDVALRCDPISGHVSLYWYRQALGQGPEFLTYFNYEAQQDKSGLPNDRFSAERPEGSISTLTIQRTEQRDSAMYRCASSLGGGTDEAFFGQGTRLTVV.

The V and J genes are TRBV12-3 or TRBV12-4 and TRBJ1-2; absent DNA, TCRdb's TRBD1 call cannot be checked. The CDR3 has 15 amino acids. The CDR3: CASSLLGARVDGYTF.